The 4 T cell receptor beta chains reported below all come from one sample, sequenced in a study of blood T cells in healthy people across ages. The use of a sample-barcoded 5' primer and a J-beta primer mix characterized a second PCR of about 7 to 12 cycles. TCRdb used MiXCR to reprocess the 5' RACE reads, holding one entry per CDR3 protein. In the table there are around 1,100,000 distinct CDR3 sequences, under 40% of which are singletons. Sequenced: blood. The receptors shown here come from a man between 18 and 29 years old in good health.

This chain joins TRBV10-3 and TRBJ1-1; D gene ambiguous. Germline values: CDR1 ENHRY, CDR2 SYGVKD. V was cut by 11 bases and J by 5 bases, with 18 bases left in between. This CDR3 contains 13 residues. CDR3 sequence: CALSGEAGTEAFF. In DNA, the CDR3 is TGTGCCCTATCCGGGGAGGCTGGGACTGAAGCTTTCTTT.

CDR3 amino acids: CASSYGSGETQFF. CDR3 bases: TGTGCCAGCAGTTACGGGTCAGGGGAGACCCAGTTCTTC. V usage is TRBV6-5 and J usage is TRBJ2-1; D might be TRBD1 (6 bases). Germline loops: CDR1 MNHEY, CDR2 SVGAGI. V was shortened by 2 bases and J by 13 bases, with 15 bases between the two germline ends. The CDR3 has 13 amino acids.

The chain is built from TRBV18 and TRBJ2-7; no reliable D call. The CDR3 spans 15 residues. Trimming removed 6 bases from V and 2 bases from J, with 17 bases in between. Germline assignment: CDR1 KGHSH and CDR2 LQKENI. The CDR3 here is CASSPPGGLTYEQYF. CDR3 DNA: TGTGCCAGCTCTCCGCCTGGCGGCCTAACCTACGAGCAGTACTTC.

This clonotype was counted between two and nine times. This chain connects TRBV6-5 to TRBJ1-1; 9 bases are a match to TRBD1. Unmatched junction bases numbered 10, after V lost 6 bases and J lost 5 bases. Germline CDR1 reads MNHEY; CDR2 reads SVGAGI. The CDR3 length is 15 residues. The CDR3 bases are TGTGCCAGCAGACTACAGGGGGCGGAAGGGACTGAAGCTTTCTTT. This translates into CASRLQGAEGTEAFF.